This T cell receptor (beta chain) was profiled in a study of T cell repertoires in cytomegalovirus infection. Study at large: Indications came from public TCR beta signatures; they pointed to CMV infection and to a matching HLA type.

This clonotype was observed many times. What it binds is unknown. Via MiXCR, TCRdb re-called the reads, giving one row per CDR3 protein. In the table there are about 360,000 distinct CDR3 sequences, 15% to 20% of which are singletons. Findings and limits, study-wide: HLA-C-restricted CMV-specific TCR beta clonotypes were dominant in the ex vivo response. People with CMV and the relevant HLA were identified by cumulative public TCR beta family frequency.

The receptor's source is a human donor in good health (CMV status not recorded). Some clones in this sample may be carry-over from other donors' samples. The sequenced material came from PBMCs.

CDR3 region: CASSSFPDEGWYEQYF. DNA of the CDR3: TGTGCCAGCAGCTCCTTTCCCGATGAAGGATGGTACGAGCAGTACTTC. The J gene is TRBJ2-7, the V gene TRBV11-1, with D uncertain. The CDR3 spans 16 residues. Germline assignment: CDR1 SGHAT and CDR2 FQDESV (reference sequence). The V end lost 4 bases, the J end lost 4 bases, and 20 bases lay between the germline ends. Combining the CDR3 with reference TRBV11-1 and TRBJ2-7 gives the whole variable domain EAEVAQSPRYKITEKSQAVAFWCDPISGHATLYWYRQILGQGPELLVQFQDESVVDDSQLPKDRFSAERLKGVDSTLKIQPAELGDSAMYLCASSSFPDEGWYEQYFGPGTRLTVT.